A selection of T cell receptor beta chains follows, all from one sample in a study of cytomegalovirus exposure and HLA in healthy donors. Here immunoSEQ multiplex PCR was the method, and the copy in TCRdb shows in-frame clones only, minus some. The table has about 130,000 clones, about 64% seen once; the top ten hold less than 2.5%. The sequenced sample was PBMCs. Receptors were obtained from a woman aged 40-49 years in good health and CMV-seronegative. CDR3s include the opening cysteine and the closing phenylalanine or tryptophan. The D gene is left open where the match is weak. Expanded clones get a size class; other rows say once, few or many, or leave the size out.

CDR3,DNA,J,V,size,length,D
CASRPGQGAPGSNQPQHF,TGTGCCAGCAGGCCGGGACAGGGAGCGCCTGGTAGCAATCAGCCCCAGCATTTT,TRBJ1-5,TRBV27,-,18,TRBD1
CASSLAGAGTGELFF,TGTGCCAGCAGTTTAGCGGGGGCCGGCACCGGGGAGCTGTTTTTT,TRBJ2-2,TRBV28,few,15,-
CASTQGDGYTF,TGTGCCAGCACGCAGGGGGATGGCTACACCTTC,TRBJ1-2,TRBV9,-,11,TRBD1
CASSLGQATGYTF,TGTGCCAGCAGCCTGGGACAGGCTACTGGCTACACCTTC,TRBJ1-2,TRBV27,-,13,TRBD1
CASSGHRERVSYEQYF,TGTGCCAGCAGTGGACACAGGGAGAGGGTATCCTACGAGCAGTACTTC,TRBJ2-7,TRBV2,-,16,-
CSAWGSYNEQFF,TGCAGCGCCTGGGGCAGCTACAATGAGCAGTTCTTC,TRBJ2-1,TRBV29-1,-,12,-
CAISENTGGEKLFF,TGTGCCATCAGTGAGAATACAGGGGGTGAAAAACTGTTTTTT,TRBJ1-4,TRBV10-3,-,14,TRBD1
CASSLAPGHLSYEQYF,TGTGCCAGCAGCTTAGCGCCGGGACACCTGTCCTACGAGCAGTACTTC,TRBJ2-7,TRBV7-9,few,16,-
CASRHVRIPNNQPQHF,TGTGCCAGCAGGCACGTGAGGATCCCGAACAATCAGCCCCAGCATTTT,TRBJ1-5,TRBV28,few,16,-
CASRVDRVSNQPQHF,TGTGCCAGCAGGGTAGACAGGGTTAGCAATCAGCCCCAGCATTTT,TRBJ1-5,TRBV27,-,15,TRBD1
CAWGADGSNQPQHF,TGTGCCTGGGGAGCGGACGGTAGCAATCAGCCCCAGCATTTT,TRBJ1-5,TRBV30,-,14,-
CASSLAGDYNEQFF,TGTGCCAGCAGTCTAGCGGGGGACTACAATGAGCAGTTCTTC,TRBJ2-1,TRBV2,few,14,TRBD2
CASSLPMGQGTDTQYF,TGTGCCAGCAGTTTACCGATGGGACAGGGCACAGATACGCAGTATTTT,TRBJ2-3,TRBV27,-,16,TRBD1
CASSWAGGLGGDTQYF,TGTGCCAGCAGTTGGGCGGGGGGCCTAGGGGGAGATACGCAGTATTTT,TRBJ2-3,TRBV6-5,-,16,TRBD2
CASSPGTGRDEQYF,TGTGCCAGCAGCCCCGGGACAGGGAGGGACGAGCAGTACTTC,TRBJ2-7,TRBV9,-,14,TRBD1
CASGLRDRVDTEAFF,TGTGCTAGTGGTCTAAGGGACAGGGTAGACACTGAAGCTTTCTTT,TRBJ1-1,TRBV12-5,once,15,TRBD1
CAISYRGNNEQFF,TGTGCCATCAGCTATCGGGGGAACAATGAGCAGTTCTTC,TRBJ2-1,TRBV10-3,-,13,-
CASSLEDTSYNEQFF,TGCGCCAGCAGCTTAGAGGACACCTCCTACAATGAGCAGTTCTTC,TRBJ2-1,TRBV5-1,-,15,-
CASSPQGKANYGYTF,TGTGCCAGTAGCCCACAGGGGAAAGCGAACTATGGCTACACCTTC,TRBJ1-2,TRBV19,-,15,TRBD1
CASSPGQFGGYTF,TGTGCCAGCAGCCCCGGACAGTTTGGAGGCTACACCTTC,TRBJ1-2,TRBV11-2,-,13,-
CASSPRGASGELFF,TGTGCCAGCAGCCCTCGCGGGGCATCCGGGGAGCTGTTTTTT,TRBJ2-2,TRBV7-2,-,14,-
CASRGHIQETQYF,TGTGCCAGCAGGGGACATATCCAAGAGACCCAGTACTTC,TRBJ2-5,TRBV2,-,13,-
CASSFRDRGTQYF,TGTGCCAGCAGTTTCCGGGACAGGGGAACCCAGTACTTC,TRBJ2-5,TRBV6-5,-,13,TRBD1
CASSLEKGRGSPLHF,TGCGCCAGCAGCTTGGAAAAGGGGCGAGGATCACCCCTCCACTTT,TRBJ1-6,TRBV5-1,-,15,-
CASSLSGTGTIGDTEAFF,TGTGCCAGCAGTTTATCTGGGACAGGGACAATAGGGGACACTGAAGCTTTCTTT,TRBJ1-1,TRBV27,-,18,TRBD1
CAISGQALSGNTIYF,TGTGCCATCAGTGGACAGGCTCTCTCTGGAAACACCATATATTTT,TRBJ1-3,TRBV10-3,-,15,-
CASGSSGTASILSF,TGTGCTAGTGGATCTTCCGGGACTGCCTCGATTTTATCCTTC,TRBJ1-2,TRBV12-5,-,14,-
CASSAITGPSYEQYF,TGTGCCAGCAGCGCTATTACAGGGCCTTCCTACGAGCAGTACTTC,TRBJ2-7,TRBV7-8,-,15,-
CASSDSSGGATDTQYF,TGTGCCAGCAGTGACTCTAGCGGGGGGGCCACAGATACGCAGTATTTT,TRBJ2-3,TRBV6-4,few,16,TRBD2
CASMPSELETQYF,TGTGCCAGCATGCCCTCAGAATTAGAGACCCAGTACTTC,TRBJ2-5,TRBV7-9,-,13,-
CAWSVHRDTEAFF,TGTGCCTGGAGTGTACACAGAGACACTGAAGCTTTCTTT,TRBJ1-1,TRBV30,-,13,-
CAISQGGQLTDTQYF,TGTGCCATCAGTCAGGGGGGACAGCTCACAGATACGCAGTATTTT,TRBJ2-3,TRBV10-3,-,15,-
CASSGQGAISYEQYF,TGTGCCAGCAGTGGCCAGGGGGCCATCTCCTACGAGCAGTACTTC,TRBJ2-7,TRBV2,-,15,TRBD1
CASSPGTGRPGGGYTF,TGTGCCAGCAGCCCAGGGACAGGCCGACCCGGAGGGGGCTACACCTTC,TRBJ1-2,TRBV7-6,-,16,TRBD1
CASSVAGQGNYGYTF,TGTGCCAGCAGCGTAGCAGGACAGGGCAACTATGGCTACACCTTC,TRBJ1-2,TRBV9,-,15,TRBD1
CASIQRGTESALLYGYTF,TGTGCCAGCATCCAACGTGGGACAGAATCTGCCCTTCTATATGGCTACACCTTC,TRBJ1-2,TRBV7-2,few,18,TRBD1
CASGFPPGPYTF,TGTGCTAGTGGTTTCCCCCCTGGGCCGTACACCTTC,TRBJ1-2,TRBV12-5,few,12,-
CASSGLTGAARTEAFF,TGTGCCAGCAGTGGCCTAACAGGGGCCGCTCGGACTGAAGCTTTCTTT,TRBJ1-1,TRBV6-1,-,16,TRBD1
CSVGGRVTDTQYF,TGCAGCGTTGGAGGGAGAGTCACAGATACGCAGTATTTT,TRBJ2-3,TRBV29-1,-,13,-
CASNPQGLAKNIQYF,TGTGCCAGTAACCCACAGGGTCTAGCCAAAAACATTCAGTACTTC,TRBJ2-4,TRBV19,few,15,-
CASSEQGSLPDEQYF,TGTGCCAGCAGTGAGCAAGGTAGCCTCCCCGACGAGCAGTACTTC,TRBJ2-7,TRBV6-1,-,15,-
CASSQEPGQGVNGYTF,TGCGCCAGCAGCCAAGAGCCTGGACAGGGTGTGAATGGCTACACCTTC,TRBJ1-2,TRBV4-3,-,16,TRBD1
CASSPNQGDTEAFF,TGTGCCAGCTCACCTAACCAGGGGGACACTGAAGCTTTCTTT,TRBJ1-1,TRBV18,-,14,TRBD1
CATSRSFDRVTEAFF,TGTGCCACCAGCCGATCCTTTGACAGGGTGACTGAAGCTTTCTTT,TRBJ1-1,TRBV15,few,15,TRBD1
CASSLGTSGFYEQYF,TGTGCCAGCAGCCTCGGGACTAGCGGGTTCTACGAGCAGTACTTC,TRBJ2-7,TRBV7-2,-,15,TRBD2
CASSFGGQEYGYTF,TGTGCCAGCAGTTTCGGGGGACAGGAATATGGCTACACCTTC,TRBJ1-2,TRBV27,-,14,TRBD1
CASSSRGQGLQETQYF,TGTGCCAGCAGTTCCAGGGGACAGGGACTCCAAGAGACCCAGTACTTC,TRBJ2-5,TRBV27,once,16,TRBD1
CASSYTSGGSTDTQYF,TGTGCCAGCAGCTACACTAGCGGGGGGTCCACAGATACGCAGTATTTT,TRBJ2-3,TRBV11-3,-,16,TRBD2
CASSYSGEEKLFF,TGTGCCAGCAGTTACTCCGGGGAGGAAAAACTGTTTTTT,TRBJ1-4,TRBV6-6,-,13,-